One sample yielded the 21 T cell receptor beta chains listed below, sequenced in a study of shared clonotypes between healthy human individuals. The data were produced by immunoSEQ multiplex PCR, yet TCRdb's version contains in-frame clones alone and is incomplete. The sample records some 2,000,000 clones, 85% to 95% being singletons. Specimen: naive CD4+ T cells sorted from blood. Subset described: CD45RA+ positively selected. These receptors originate from a man aged 18 to 29 in good health.

This rearrangement joins TRBV9 to TRBJ1-2, with 7 bases matching TRBD1. Germline assignment: CDR1 SGDLS and CDR2 YYNGEE. V gave up 2 bases and J gave up 7 bases; unmatched junction bases: 14. The CDR3 loop spans 16 amino acids. The CDR3 DNA reads as TGTGCCAGCAGCGTGGACGGACGGACAGGTACAGCTGGCTACACCTTC. Translating it yields CASSVDGRTGTAGYTF.

The rearrangement uses TRBV10-3 and TRBJ2-5; perhaps TRBD2 as D (6 bases). CDR3 length: 12 amino acids. V lost 11 bases and J 2 bases, leaving 12 bases between the germline ends. CDR1 ENHRY and CDR2 SYGVKD come from the germline V gene. The CDR3 region has the DNA TGTGCCGCCGGGACTTCTCAAGAGACCCAGTACTTC. It translates to CAAGTSQETQYF.

V gene TRBV18 combines with J gene TRBJ1-2; 8 nucleotides line up with TRBD1. Looked up from germline, CDR1 is KGHSH and CDR2 is LQKENI. CDR3 length: 14 amino acids. V was clipped by 4 bases and J by 3 bases; unmatched bases: 4. CDR3 sequence: CASSRTGLDYGYTF. CDR3 in DNA: TGTGCCAGCTCACGGACAGGGTTGGACTATGGCTACACCTTC.

The chain joins TRBV30 to TRBJ2-7; unclear D gene. Per the germline V gene, CDR1 is GTSNPN and CDR2 is SVGIG (reference sequence). Trimming removed 2 bases at V and 6 bases at J, with 14 bases between. The CDR3 length is 13 residues. The CDR3 loop is CAWSSSRSGEQYF. CDR3 sequence (DNA): TGTGCCTGGAGTTCATCTCGGAGTGGCGAGCAGTACTTC. The complete variable domain, with remaining parts taken from reference TRBV30 and TRBJ2-7, reads SQTIHQWPATLVQPVGSPLSLECTVEGTSNPNLYWYRQAAGRGLQLLFYSVGIGQISSEVPQNLSASRPQDRQFILSSKKLLLSDSGFYLCAWSSSRSGEQYFGPGTRLTVT.

The chain links TRBV6-5 to TRBJ2-7; the D gene is possibly TRBD1 (6 bases). Trimming pared 5 bases from V and 0 bases from J, leaving 14 bases between. This CDR3 is built from 15 residues. Germline V gives CDR1 MNHEY, CDR2 SVGAGI. CDR3 protein: CASSNRALVSYEQYF. CDR3 in DNA: TGTGCCAGCAGTAACAGGGCCTTGGTCTCCTACGAGCAGTACTTC.

The gene calls are TRBV19 and TRBJ2-4; TRBD2 might be the D (5 bases). V gave up 5 bases and J gave up 0 bases, with 14 bases separating them. CDR1 and CDR2 (germline): LNHDA, SQIVND (reference sequence). This CDR3 has 16 amino acids. The CDR3 loop is CASSPGGLLAKNIQYF. CDR3 nucleotide sequence: TGTGCCAGTAGTCCCGGAGGTCTTCTAGCCAAAAACATTCAGTACTTC.

A remark on this clone: One junction end disagrees with the germline gene, perhaps due to a read error. The chain uses TRBV5-1 and TRBJ2-5; 13 bases map to TRBD2. Germline loops: CDR1 SGHRS, CDR2 YFSETQ. There are 12 residues in the CDR3. DNA of the CDR3: TGCGCCAGCAGCCCAGAGACTAGCGGGGGGAACTTC. This translates into CASSPETSGGNF.

Of note for this clone: A much larger clone lies one base from this, so it may be a read error. The same CDR3 arises from other DNA sequences in this sample as well. V is TRBV20-1 and J is TRBJ2-3; D gene ambiguous. Germline V CDR1 and CDR2: DFQATT, SNEGSKA (reference sequence). V was shortened by 1 base and J by 6 bases, with 2 bases between the two germline ends. The CDR3 contains 10 residues. The CDR3 DNA sequence: TGCAGTGCTAGAGCCGATACGCAGTATTTT. Protein sequence: CSARADTQYF.

This chain links TRBV6-5 with TRBJ2-2; no clear D. The CDR3 extends over 14 amino acids. V was pared by 2 bases and J by 4 bases, with 8 bases between. CDR1 MNHEY and CDR2 SVGAGI come from the germline V gene. In DNA form, the CDR3 reads TGTGCCAGCAGTTACATCGGGCGCACCGGGGAGCTGTTTTTT. Its translation is CASSYIGRTGELFF.

This chain joins TRBV7-2 and TRBJ2-2; no clear D gene. The germline CDR1 and CDR2 sequences are SGHTA and FQGNSA. The CDR3 extends over 13 amino acids. V was trimmed by 5 bases and J by 5 bases, leaving 9 bases between them. The CDR3 sequence: CASSRAQTGELFF. Here the CDR3 DNA reads TGTGCCAGCAGCCGGGCCCAAACCGGGGAGCTGTTTTTT.

The rearrangement links TRBV5-1 to TRBJ1-1; no firm D call. In germline, CDR1 is SGHRS, CDR2 YFSETQ. This CDR3 contains 15 residues. Trimming stripped 1 base from V and 0 bases from J, with 10 bases between. Here the CDR3 DNA reads TGCGCCAGCAGCTTGTTCCGAACCATGAACACTGAAGCTTTCTTT. Encoded protein: CASSLFRTMNTEAFF.

The chain employs TRBV9 and TRBJ1-2; D possibly corresponds to TRBD1 (5 bases). This CDR3 is built from 16 residues. V was clipped by 3 bases and J by 2 bases, with 17 bases between them. Germline V gene data show CDR1 as SGDLS and CDR2 as YYNGEE. Here the CDR3 reads CASSAQAGEVNYGYTF. The DNA for the CDR3 is TGTGCCAGCAGCGCCCAAGCGGGGGAGGTCAACTATGGCTACACCTTC.

The chain recombines TRBV27 with TRBJ2-1; D perhaps matches TRBD1 (6 bases). Germline assignment: CDR1 MNHEY and CDR2 SMNVEV (reference sequence). CDR3 length: 15 residues. V was shortened by 3 bases and J by 9 bases, with 18 bases between the two germline ends. CDR3 sequence reads: CASSFRQDRRGEQFF. The CDR3 coding sequence is TGTGCCAGCAGTTTTCGCCAGGACAGACGGGGTGAGCAGTTCTTC.

The V call is TRBV10-3, the J call TRBJ2-2; no firm D call. The CDR3 totals 15 residues. Germline V gene sequence: CDR1 ENHRY, CDR2 SYGVKD. The germline V and J ends were trimmed by 8 bases and 0 bases, with 13 bases remaining between them. The CDR3 region has the DNA TGTGCCATCTCCTCGGCGCCAGCGAACACCGGGGAGCTGTTTTTT. This codes for CAISSAPANTGELFF.

The V call is TRBV30, the J call TRBJ1-3; D might be TRBD1 (5 bases). This CDR3 contains 16 residues. CDR1 and CDR2 from the germline V gene are GTSNPN and SVGIG (reference sequence). V shed 0 bases and J shed 0 bases, with 12 bases lying between them. CDR3 loop: CAWSVPAGTSGNTIYF. The CDR3 DNA sequence: TGTGCCTGGAGTGTACCGGCAGGGACCTCTGGAAACACCATATATTTT.

The chain links TRBV15 to TRBJ2-3; tentative D call: TRBD2 (6 bases). The CDR3 contains 16 residues. V dropped 0 bases and J dropped 5 bases, with 15 bases sitting between them. Germline V gives CDR1 LNHNV, CDR2 YYDKDF (reference sequence). The CDR3 protein is CATSRDLGGTRDTQYF. CDR3 in DNA: TGTGCCACCAGCAGAGATTTGGGCGGGACCCGAGATACGCAGTATTTT.

The chain employs TRBV18 and TRBJ1-1; no clear D gene. CDR1 is KGHSH and CDR2 is LQKENI in the germline V gene. CDR3 length: 16 amino acids. Trimming pared 4 bases from V and 6 bases from J, leaving 21 bases between. The DNA for the CDR3 is TGTGCCAGCTCACTTTACCAGATGTCCGGGAATGCTGAAGCTTTCTTT. As protein: CASSLYQMSGNAEAFF.

The V and J genes are TRBV14 and TRBJ1-5; 7 bases match TRBD1. CDR3 length equals 14 residues. From germline, CDR1 is SGHDN and CDR2 FVKESK. V dropped 4 bases and J dropped 4; count of bases not matched to a gene: 4. CDR3 DNA sequence: TGTGCCAGCAGCCCGACAGGGCCGAATCAGCCCCAGCATTTT. Translated: CASSPTGPNQPQHF.

The rearrangement uses TRBV9 and TRBJ1-3; 8 nucleotides align to TRBD1. V dropped 4 bases and J dropped 0; count of bases not matched to a gene: 3. The germline V gene has CDR1 SGDLS and CDR2 YYNGEE. The CDR3 contains 15 residues. CDR3 residues: CASSTGTGSGNTIYF. The CDR3 nucleotides read TGTGCCAGCAGCACCGGGACAGGCTCTGGAAACACCATATATTTT.

The genes are TRBV18 and TRBJ2-2; D is possibly TRBD2 (6 bases). The germline gives CDR1 KGHSH, CDR2 LQKENI. The CDR3 consists of 13 residues. Trimming pared 3 bases from V and 7 bases from J, leaving 9 bases between. The CDR3 DNA reads TGTGCCAGCTCACCGACAGCGGGCGGGGAGCTGTTTTTT. Its translation: CASSPTAGGELFF.

Worth noting for this clone: Distinct nucleotide sequences in the sample also encode this CDR3. This chain links TRBV18 with TRBJ2-7; unclear D gene. There are 12 residues in the CDR3. V lost 0 bases to trimming and J lost 6 bases, with 6 bases between them. CDR1 and CDR2 (germline): KGHSH, LQKENI. The CDR3 nucleotides read TGTGCCAGCTCACCACCGGGCGGCGAGCAGTACTTC. It specifies CASSPPGGEQYF.